This T cell receptor beta chain came from a study of cytomegalovirus exposure and HLA in healthy donors. In its sample, this clone was seen once. Its antigen is unknown. The CDR3 is made up of 17 amino acids. The junction had 7 bases not matched to a gene; V was cut back by 5 bases and J by 0 bases. Per germline, CDR1 MDHEN and CDR2 SYDVKM. Points from the study as a whole: The authors confirmed in vitro that a few CMV-associated chains were specific for CMV antigens. Cytomegalovirus-associated status was assigned to roughly 160 TCR beta chains. Clusters of TCRs from the first cohort tended to co-occur in the 90 to 150 validation repertoires (as a later analysis found).

TCRdb's copy holds only in-frame clones and misses some; the assay was immunoSEQ multiplex PCR. The data contain approximately 150,000 clones, roughly nine tenths of them singletons. The chain joins TRBV28 to TRBJ1-3; 10 bases line up with TRBD1. Specimen: PBMCs. The source is a man aged 18 to 30 in good health and CMV-seronegative. CDR3 DNA sequence: TGTGCCAGCAGTCTGGGGACAGGGGCCATCTCTGGAAACACCATATATTTT. Protein sequence: CASSLGTGAISGNTIYF. The full variable domain, its missing parts supplied by reference TRBV28 and TRBJ1-3, is DVKVTQSSRYLVKRTGEKVFLECVQDMDHENMFWYRQDPGLGLRLIYFSYDVKMKEKGDIPEGYSVSREKKERFSLILESASTNQTSMYLCASSLGTGAISGNTIYFGEGSWLTVV.